This paragraph reports one T cell receptor (beta chain). The CDR3 has 16 amino acids. CDR1 is SGHTA and CDR2 is FQGTGA in the germline V gene. Trimming shortened V by 3 bases and J by 0 bases, and 9 bases separated the two germline ends. TCRdb's table, derived via immunoSEQ multiplex PCR, lists solely in-frame clones and lacks some. The sample consists of 250,000 or so clones, 85% to 90% of them appearing once. The data were obtained in a study of blood T cell repertoires in COVID-19. Sequencing was performed on PBMCs or T cells enriched from blood (not recorded which). The TCR comes from a young woman with acute COVID-19. The chain joins TRBV7-3 to TRBJ2-6; D is unresolved. CDR3 loop: CASSFPVISGANVLTF. CDR3 DNA sequence: TGTGCCAGCAGCTTTCCCGTTATCTCTGGGGCCAACGTCCTGACTTTC.